This is a list of T cell receptor beta chains from one sample in a study of human T cells and chemical hapten exposure. Via MiXCR, TCRdb re-called the RACE reads, giving one row per CDR3 protein. The sample carries about 340,000 distinct CDR3 sequences, approximately 6.9% recorded once. The sequenced sample was whole blood, obtained in connection with sensitization to the hapten diphenylcyclopropenone (DPC). The receptor source for this set is a woman aged 18 to 35 with alopecia areata. Some clones in this sample may be carry-over from other donors' samples. CDR3s include the opening cysteine and the closing phenylalanine or tryptophan. Fields, in order: D gene, clone size, J gene, V gene, CDR3 protein, CDR3 DNA. The D gene is left open where the match is weak. A clone size is listed for some rows: how often the clone was seen (once, few, many), or a class if it is expanded.

NA | few | TRBJ2-2 | TRBV2 | CASSPTGGDGELFF | TGTGCCAGCAGCCCGACAGGTGGTGACGGGGAGCTGTTTTTT
NA | NA | TRBJ2-7 | TRBV29-1 | CSVAPGTSYEQYF | TGCAGCGTTGCTCCAGGGACTTCCTACGAGCAGTACTTC
NA | many | TRBJ2-3 | TRBV7-8 | CASSLGVRRSDTQYF | TGTGCCAGCAGCTTAGGGGTTCGGCGATCAGATACGCAGTATTTT
TRBD2 | NA | TRBJ2-1 | TRBV20-1 | CSAMSGGPVDEQFF | TGCAGTGCTATGTCGGGGGGGCCTGTCGATGAGCAGTTCTTC
NA | few | TRBJ2-6 | TRBV6-6 | CASSGEISGANVLTF | TGTGCCAGCAGTGGAGAGATCTCTGGGGCCAACGTCCTGACTTTC
NA | many | TRBJ2-1 | TRBV14 | CASSQDPADSYNEQFF | TGTGCCAGCAGCCAAGACCCCGCCGACTCTTACAATGAGCAGTTCTTC
TRBD1 | NA | TRBJ1-6 | TRBV20-1 | CSADNRDRGRHYNSPLHF | TGCAGTGCCGATAACCGGGACAGGGGCCGCCATTATAATTCACCCCTCCACTTT
TRBD1 | few | TRBJ2-2 | TRBV5-1 | CASSPTQGVTGELFF | TGCGCCAGCAGCCCAACGCAGGGGGTTACCGGGGAGCTGTTTTTT
NA | many | TRBJ1-2 | TRBV25-1 | CASSEDASSTYGYTF | TGTGCCAGCAGTGAAGACGCATCTTCAACGTATGGCTACACCTTC
NA | NA | TRBJ1-1 | TRBV2 | CASRQGENTEAFF | TGTGCCAGCAGACAGGGAGAGAACACTGAAGCTTTCTTT
NA | many | TRBJ2-2 | TRBV5-4 | CASSLTGRTGELFF | TGTGCCAGCAGCTTGACCGGTCGGACCGGGGAGCTGTTTTTT
TRBD2 | few | TRBJ2-7 | TRBV6-2/TRBV6-3 | CASTQHGLGAYEQYF | TGTGCCAGCACCCAACACGGACTAGGAGCATACGAGCAGTACTTC
TRBD2 | few | TRBJ2-3 | TRBV13 | CASSSLAGGSVTDTQYF | TGTGCCAGCAGCTCCCTAGCGGGGGGTTCTGTCACAGATACGCAGTATTTT
NA | few | TRBJ2-3 | TRBV19 | CASSTRQGGTDTQYF | TGTGCCAGTAGTACGCGACAGGGAGGAACAGATACGCAGTATTTT
NA | NA | TRBJ2-3 | TRBV3-1 | CASSQDGGSAPGATQYF | TGTGCCAGCAGCCAAGATGGAGGGAGCGCCCCGGGTGCTACGCAGTATTTT
NA | few | TRBJ1-1 | TRBV4-3 | CASSQDVAANVAFF | TGCGCCAGCAGCCAAGATGTGGCAGCCAACGTGGCTTTCTTT
TRBD2 | many | TRBJ2-7 | TRBV6-6 | CASSSSTRGGGEQYF | TGTGCCAGCAGCAGTTCTACTCGCGGGGGGGGTGAGCAGTACTTC
NA | few | TRBJ2-3 | TRBV7-9 | CASSFMVDTDTQYF | TGTGCCAGCAGCTTTATGGTTGACACAGATACGCAGTATTTT
TRBD2 | few | TRBJ2-5 | TRBV5-1 | CASSYTGLAGIETQYF | TGCGCCAGCAGTTACACGGGACTAGCGGGGATTGAGACCCAGTACTTC
NA | NA | TRBJ2-3 | TRBV4-3 | CASSQGNLDTQYF | TGCGCCAGCAGCCAAGGCAATCTAGATACGCAGTATTTT
TRBD1 | many | TRBJ1-5 | TRBV6-6 | CASSLDRAGNQPQHF | TGTGCCAGCAGTTTGGACAGGGCGGGCAATCAGCCCCAGCATTTT
NA | few | TRBJ2-5 | TRBV5-1 | CASSLSASGVQETQYF | TGCGCCAGCAGTCTATCGGCGTCAGGGGTTCAAGAGACCCAGTACTTC
NA | many | TRBJ2-1 | TRBV28 | CASSPPRSVSYNEQFF | TGTGCCAGCAGCCCGCCGCGATCGGTCTCCTACAATGAGCAGTTCTTC
NA | many | TRBJ2-2 | TRBV6-2/TRBV6-3 | CASSPLYPRDGTGELFF | TGTGCCAGCAGCCCCCTGTACCCTCGTGATGGCACCGGGGAGCTGTTTTTT
TRBD1 | many | TRBJ2-7 | TRBV28 | CASSSQKTGQYEQYF | TGTGCCAGCAGTTCGCAAAAGACAGGGCAGTACGAGCAGTACTTC
NA | few | TRBJ1-2 | TRBV5-4 | CASSSSINREPGYTF | TGTGCCAGCAGTTCATCGATTAACAGGGAGCCGGGCTACACCTTC
NA | NA | TRBJ1-5 | TRBV2 | CAARGDSNQPQHF | TGTGCCGCTCGGGGGGATAGCAATCAGCCCCAGCATTTT
NA | many | TRBJ2-7 | TRBV5-1 | CASSLDLAATKQYF | TGCGCCAGCAGCTTGGATCTGGCAGCTACCAAGCAGTACTTC
NA | few | TRBJ1-5 | TRBV4-3 | CASSQEEGWGVQPQHF | TGCGCCAGCAGCCAAGAGGAGGGTTGGGGTGTTCAGCCCCAGCATTTT
NA | many | TRBJ1-5 | TRBV13 | CASSLGQGRGNQPQHF | TGTGCCAGCAGCTTAGGGCAGGGGCGCGGCAATCAGCCCCAGCATTTT